The 10 T cell receptor beta chains in this list originate from one sample, sequenced in a study of T cells in Graves' hyperthyroidism and ophthalmopathy. Using RNA transcripts as the source, TCR beta CDR3 regions were amplified. The TCR CDR3 first-round RT-PCR relied on the HTBI primer set. A single record per CDR3 protein comes from TCRdb applying MiXCR to the multiplex PCR reads. The sample shows hundreds of thousands of distinct CDR3 sequences, 40% to 55% of them seen only once. The sequenced material came from peripheral blood or thyroid tissue (not recorded which). These TCRs come from an adult man with Graves' disease, either hyperthyroidism or ophthalmopathy (not recorded which).

This clonotype was counted many times. The chain combines TRBV9 with TRBJ1-6; 9 bases align to TRBD1. This CDR3 contains 15 residues. CDR1 SGDLS and CDR2 YYNGEE come from the germline V gene. V was pared by 1 base and J by 8 bases, with 4 bases of the junction left unmatched. The CDR3 coding sequence is TGTGCCAGCAGCGTAACAGGGGGCAGAGATTCACCCCTCCACTTT. Protein: CASSVTGGRDSPLHF. Full variable domain (outside the CDR3, taken from reference TRBV9 and TRBJ1-6): DSGVTQTPKHLITATGQRVTLRCSPRSGDLSVYWYQQSLDQGLQFLIQYYNGEERAKGNILERFSAQQFPDLHSELNLSSLELGDSALYFCASSVTGGRDSPLHFGNGTRLTVT.

This clonotype was recorded at least ten times. V and J are TRBV7-8 and TRBJ2-7, with D unclear. Germline V gene sequence: CDR1 SGHVS, CDR2 FQNEAQ. Trimming took 1 base from V and 3 from J, leaving 7 bases between them. The CDR3 contains 13 residues. As DNA, the CDR3 is TGTGCCAGCAGCTTAGGGCAGAACTACGAGCAGTACTTC. Its translation: CASSLGQNYEQYF.

This CDR3 is CASSYRVGDSPLHF. CDR3 bases: TGTGCCAGCAGTTACAGGGTTGGGGATTCACCCCTCCACTTT. The V gene is TRBV6-5, the J gene TRBJ1-6; D not resolved. CDR3 length equals 14 residues. Trimming left V 2 bases short and J 8 bases short, with 10 bases between. Per germline, CDR1 MNHEY and CDR2 SVGAGI.

In the case of this clonotype: The missing conserved phenylalanine or tryptophan at the end of this CDR3 makes a read error likely. The chain is built from TRBV12-3 or TRBV12-4 and TRBJ1-6, with D uncertain. V lost 5 bases and J lost 6, with 14 bases in between. The CDR3 is made up of 15 amino acids. CDR3 coding DNA: TGTGCCAGCAGTGAGTCTACAACGGGTAATTCACCCCTCCACCTT. Residues: CASSESTTGNSPLHL.

The chain joins TRBV14 to TRBJ2-7; TRBD2 matches at 8 bases. V lost 0 bases and J lost 4; bases outside the gene matches: 5. Germline V gene lookup returns CDR1 SGHDN and CDR2 FVKESK. The CDR3 sequence is 15 residues long. CDR3 residues: CASSQEAGEVYEQYF. The CDR3 DNA reads as TGTGCCAGCAGCCAAGAAGCGGGAGAGGTATACGAGCAGTACTTC. The full variable domain, rest sourced from reference TRBV14 and TRBJ2-7, is EAGVTQFPSHSVIEKGQTVTLRCDPISGHDNLYWYRRVMGKEIKFLLHFVKESKQDESGMPNNRFLAERTGGTYSTLKVQPAELEDSGVYFCASSQEAGEVYEQYFGPGTRLTVT.

This clonotype was seen more than once but under ten times. The chain has TRBV11-3 and TRBJ1-1; 9 bases map to TRBD1. J lost 5 bases, V lost 7 bases, and 14 bases had no gene match. The germline CDR1 and CDR2 sequences are SGHNT and YENEEA. This CDR3 spans 16 amino acids. This chain's CDR3 is CASNAGTGKFGTEAFF. The CDR3 DNA reads as TGTGCCAGCAACGCCGGGACAGGGAAGTTTGGGACTGAAGCTTTCTTT.

In regard to this clonotype: This may come from a read error, since a much larger clone is one base off. The CDR3, as DNA: TGTGCCAGCAGCTCGACTAGCGGGGGGGAGCAGTACTTC. It translates to CASSSTSGGEQYF. The J gene is TRBJ2-7, the V gene TRBV11-1; 13 bases fit TRBD2. The J segment lost 7 bases and the V segment lost 4 bases, leaving 1 base of the junction unmatched. Germline lookup yields CDR1 SGHAT and CDR2 FQDESV (reference sequence). This CDR3 spans 13 amino acids.

The chain couples TRBV10-3 to TRBJ1-6; D is possibly TRBD1 (5 bases). CDR3 length equals 14 residues. Trimming took off 0 bases at V and 8 bases at J, with 8 bases between the two ends. The germline CDR1 and CDR2 sequences are ENHRY and SYGVKD. CDR3 sequence reads: CAISESMGDSPLHF. The CDR3 region has the DNA TGTGCCATCAGTGAGTCGATGGGGGATTCACCCCTCCACTTT.

The genes are TRBV6-1 and TRBJ1-1, with D unclear. Trimming took 8 bases from V and 2 from J, leaving 15 bases between them. In germline, CDR1 is MNHNS, CDR2 SASEGT. This CDR3 region has 14 residues. The CDR3 loop reads CASAGTGRNTEAFF. The CDR3 DNA reads as TGTGCCAGCGCCGGAACGGGCAGAAACACTGAAGCTTTCTTT.

Comment on this clonotype: A much larger clone differs by one base, so this may be a read error. The chain joins TRBV10-2 to TRBJ2-7, with D unresolved. Between the trimmed V and J ends, which lost 6 bases and 2 bases, there was a span of 11 bases. The CDR3 totals 13 residues. Germline loops: CDR1 WSHSY, CDR2 SAAADI. CDR3 DNA sequence: TGCGCCAGCAGGTCGGCAGGCCCCTACGAGCAGTACTTC. As protein: CASRSAGPYEQYF.